This T cell receptor beta chain was recovered during a study of CD8+CD57+ T cells in acquired aplastic anemia. At the level of the study: DNA from sorted CD4+ and CD8+ cells averaged approximately 2.9 ug. Points from the study as a whole: With respect to CD8+ Simpson's diversity, patients and controls did not differ significantly. Overlap between patients and controls comprised about 28 CD8+ CDR3 sequences.

For CDR3 and TCR beta VDJ profiling, genomic DNA was the template used. TCRdb called the reads again in MiXCR, with one record for every CDR3 protein. The sample lists more than 150,000 distinct CDR3 sequences, roughly 64% occurring once. Comments on this clonotype: The antigen is unknown.

This CDR3 comprises 15 residues. Germline assignment: CDR1 ENHRY and CDR2 SYGVKD. V was pared by 0 bases and J by 7 bases, with 15 bases between. The specimen sequenced was sorted CD4+, CD8+, or CD8+CD57+ T cells (not recorded which) from PBMCs. This rearrangement joins TRBV10-3 to TRBJ1-1, with D possibly TRBD1 on 6 matching bases. This TCR derives from a human donor with severe aplastic anemia or a healthy control (not recorded which). The CDR3: CAISESPVGAGEAFF. CDR3 bases: TGTGCCATCAGTGAGTCGCCTGTGGGGGCAGGTGAAGCTTTCTTT.